The 4 T cell receptor beta chains listed next were all sequenced from one sample in a study of beta chain features in type 1 diabetes. What was sequenced were expressed TCRB transcripts, since all of the isolated RNA had been reverse transcribed. TCRdb keeps only in-frame clones here, not all; method: immunoSEQ multiplex PCR. Among 900,000 or so clones listed, under 20% were seen once. The sample was naive CD4+ T cells from blood. These receptors were taken from a woman between 18 and 29 years old in good health.

This chain joins TRBV4-2 and TRBJ1-4; TRBD1 agrees at 8 bases. With 0 bases clipped from V and 2 bases from J, the junction kept 2 bases outside the gene matches. Per the germline V gene, CDR1 is LGHNA and CDR2 is YNFKEQ. The CDR3 totals 16 residues. The CDR3 DNA sequence: TGTGCCAGCAGCCAAGACAGGGGGCTTACTAATGAAAAACTGTTTTTT. Encoded protein: CASSQDRGLTNEKLFF.

The chain combines TRBV2 with TRBJ2-7; possibly TRBD2 for D (5 bases). Germline V lookup: CDR1 SNHLY, CDR2 FYNNEI. The CDR3 spans 13 residues. V was trimmed by 11 bases and J by 5 bases, leaving 19 bases between them. The CDR3 loop is CAGRVAATNEQYF. The CDR3 DNA sequence: TGTGCCGGAAGAGTAGCCGCGACTAACGAGCAGTACTTC.

This sequence joins TRBV7-9 and TRBJ2-5; 7 nucleotides line up with TRBD2. Germline CDR1 SEHNR, CDR2 FQNEAQ (reference sequence). The CDR3 runs to 14 residues. The junction had 6 bases not matched to a gene; V was cut back by 1 base and J by 7 bases. The CDR3 coding sequence is TGTGCCAGCAGCTTAGGGGGACTACAGAGGACCCAGTACTTC. Protein product: CASSLGGLQRTQYF.

The V and J genes are TRBV6-5 and TRBJ1-4; TRBD1 agrees at 11 bases. Germline V gene lookup returns CDR1 MNHEY and CDR2 SVGAGI. Trimming at V came to 6 bases and at J to 13 bases, leaving 4 bases not matched to a gene. The CDR3 is made up of 12 amino acids. CDR3 amino acids: CASRRTGGRLFF. The CDR3 nucleotides read TGTGCCAGCAGGAGGACAGGGGGCAGACTGTTTTTT.